This is a list of T cell receptor beta chains from one sample in a study of cytomegalovirus exposure and HLA in healthy donors. Sequencing was performed with immunoSEQ multiplex PCR; in TCRdb, only in-frame clones are kept and a portion is missing. The sample carries about 150,000 clones, more than 70% recorded once. Sequenced input: PBMCs. Receptors were obtained from a boy aged 2 to 9 in good health and CMV-seronegative. The CDR3 runs from the conserved cysteine through the conserved F or W. A D gene is named only where the DNA matches it firmly. Clone size is shown for a subset of rows, as once, few, many or a class of expanded clone.

D	J	size	V	CDR3	DNA
NA	TRBJ2-3	NA	TRBV5-1	CASSLEGTDTQYF	TGCGCCAGCAGCTTGGAGGGGACAGATACGCAGTATTTT
TRBD2	TRBJ2-7	NA	TRBV27	CASSLAGGLPEQYF	TGTGCCAGCAGCCTAGCGGGAGGGTTGCCCGAGCAGTACTTC
NA	TRBJ1-5	NA	TRBV15	CATSTTGGSDQPQHF	TGTGCCACCAGCACCACGGGGGGTTCGGATCAGCCCCAGCATTTT
TRBD1	TRBJ2-1	NA	TRBV9	CASSPTGTPGGTYNEQFF	TGTGCCAGCAGCCCGACAGGGACCCCCGGTGGAACGTACAATGAGCAGTTCTTC
NA	TRBJ1-1	NA	TRBV6-1	CASTEGWNTEAFF	TGTGCCAGCACGGAGGGATGGAACACTGAAGCTTTCTTT
NA	TRBJ2-5	NA	TRBV5-5	CASSQHWSYQETQYF	TGTGCCAGCAGCCAGCATTGGAGCTACCAAGAGACCCAGTACTTC
TRBD2	TRBJ2-7	few	TRBV6-5	CASSPGLVKYEQYF	TGTGCCAGCAGTCCGGGACTAGTTAAGTACGAGCAGTACTTC
NA	TRBJ2-2	NA	TRBV19	CASIQIGHNTGELFF	TGTGCCAGTATACAAATCGGACACAACACCGGGGAGCTGTTTTTT
TRBD1	TRBJ1-6	NA	TRBV2	CASAGTGNSPLHF	TGTGCCAGCGCCGGGACAGGAAATTCACCCCTCCACTTT
TRBD1	TRBJ1-1	NA	TRBV9	CASSDGRGLFEAFF	TGTGCCAGCAGCGACGGCAGGGGGCTTTTTGAAGCTTTCTTT
TRBD1	TRBJ2-7	NA	TRBV19	CASNKGQGSYEQYF	TGTGCCAGTAACAAGGGACAGGGATCGTACGAGCAGTACTTC
TRBD2	TRBJ2-2	once	TRBV4-1	CASSPLAGGPTGELFF	TGCGCCAGCAGCCCTCTAGCGGGAGGACCCACCGGGGAGCTGTTTTTT
TRBD1	TRBJ2-7	NA	TRBV30	CAWSTGTGGAFFSYEQYF	TGTGCCTGGAGTACCGGGACAGGGGGTGCCTTTTTCTCCTACGAGCAGTACTTC
NA	TRBJ1-1	few	TRBV2	CAIGTEAFF	TGTGCCATCGGGACAGAAGCTTTCTTT
TRBD2	TRBJ2-1	NA	TRBV6-5	CASSTTSGRTAEQFF	TGTGCCAGCAGTACCACTAGCGGGAGGACGGCTGAGCAGTTCTTC
TRBD2	TRBJ2-4	NA	TRBV30	CAWSGWLAGGQAKNIQYF	TGTGCCTGGAGTGGGTGGCTAGCGGGAGGCCAAGCCAAAAACATTCAGTACTTC
TRBD2	TRBJ2-1	NA	TRBV5-3	CARSLDLAVYNEQFF	TGTGCCAGAAGCTTGGACCTAGCGGTCTACAATGAGCAGTTCTTC
NA	TRBJ2-7	NA	TRBV27	CASRSTTTGLEQYF	TGTGCCAGCAGATCAACCACCACAGGGCTCGAGCAGTACTTC
TRBD1	TRBJ1-1	NA	TRBV11-2	CASSSTGADTEAFF	TGTGCCAGCAGCTCGACAGGGGCTGACACTGAAGCTTTCTTT
NA	TRBJ2-2	NA	TRBV6-1	CASSLSGTGELFF	TGTGCCAGCAGTCTTTCAGGGACCGGGGAGCTGTTTTTT
NA	TRBJ1-5	NA	TRBV28	CASSPYRVLGNQPQHF	TGTGCCAGCAGTCCCTACAGGGTTTTGGGCAATCAGCCCCAGCATTTT
NA	TRBJ2-1	NA	TRBV7-9	CASSLEGRGDEQFF	TGTGCCAGCAGCTTAGAAGGCAGGGGGGATGAGCAGTTCTTC
TRBD1	TRBJ1-2	NA	TRBV5-1	CASSLDRGNYGYTF	TGCGCCAGCAGCTTGGACAGGGGAAACTATGGCTACACCTTC
NA	TRBJ2-3	once	TRBV4-1	CASSRDRGSFTDTQYF	TGCGCCAGCAGCCGAGATCGGGGTTCGTTTACAGATACGCAGTATTTT
TRBD2	TRBJ2-2	NA	TRBV7-8	CASSLGAGTGELFF	TGTGCCAGCAGCTTAGGAGCGGGGACCGGGGAGCTGTTTTTT
TRBD1	TRBJ2-7	NA	TRBV5-1	CARTSGTGGYEQYF	TGCGCCAGGACCTCCGGGACAGGGGGCTATGAGCAGTACTTC
NA	TRBJ2-1	NA	TRBV5-4	CASSGADGSSGNEQFF	TGTGCCAGCAGCGGGGCAGACGGGAGTTCGGGCAATGAGCAGTTCTTC
TRBD2	TRBJ2-1	NA	TRBV5-4	CASSLKREVIWEQFF	TGTGCCAGCAGCTTAAAGCGGGAGGTGATATGGGAGCAGTTCTTC
NA	TRBJ1-5	NA	TRBV19	CASSHRESNQPQHF	TGTGCCAGTTCTCACAGGGAAAGCAATCAGCCCCAGCATTTT
TRBD1	TRBJ1-3	NA	TRBV6-1	CASSDDPGQGPLISGNTIYF	TGTGCCAGCAGTGACGATCCGGGACAGGGACCCCTCATCTCTGGAAACACCATATATTTT
TRBD2	TRBJ2-7	NA	TRBV28	CASSLLGAGDFHEQYF	TGTGCCAGCAGTTTATTAGGAGCGGGAGATTTTCACGAGCAGTACTTC
NA	TRBJ1-5	NA	TRBV6-1	CASSPQGHSNQPQHF	TGTGCCAGCAGTCCGCAGGGACATAGCAATCAGCCCCAGCATTTT
TRBD1	TRBJ2-7	NA	TRBV19	CASSPRGRREQYF	TGTGCCAGTAGTCCCAGGGGGCGAAGGGAGCAGTACTTC
TRBD1	TRBJ2-1	NA	TRBV2	CASRRDRYNEQFF	TGTGCCAGCAGGAGGGACAGATACAATGAGCAGTTCTTC
TRBD2	TRBJ2-7	NA	TRBV7-6	CASSLGSGGNYEQYF	TGTGCCAGCAGCTTAGGTTCGGGAGGGAACTACGAGCAGTACTTC
NA	TRBJ1-2	NA	TRBV29-1	CSVDSGGGYTF	TGCAGCGTTGATTCAGGAGGAGGCTACACCTTC
TRBD2	TRBJ2-1	NA	TRBV28	CASSFGLGGRYNEQFF	TGTGCCAGCAGTTTTGGGCTCGGGGGGAGGTACAATGAGCAGTTCTTC
NA	TRBJ1-1	NA	TRBV5-6	CASSLSTGAEAFF	TGTGCCAGCAGCTTATCGACCGGGGCTGAAGCTTTCTTT
TRBD2	TRBJ2-1	NA	TRBV5-1	CASSLRTSGNEQFF	TGCGCCAGCAGCCTAAGGACTAGCGGCAATGAGCAGTTCTTC
TRBD1	TRBJ2-7	NA	TRBV6-5	CASARGGTGTYEQYF	TGTGCCAGCGCCCGTGGTGGGACAGGAACTTACGAGCAGTACTTC
NA	TRBJ2-5	once	TRBV7-7	CASSLSLVETQYF	TGTGCCAGCAGCTTAAGTCTAGTCGAGACCCAGTACTTC
NA	TRBJ2-5	NA	TRBV6-1	CASSAAGQDQETQYF	TGTGCCAGCAGCGCCGCGGGGCAGGACCAAGAGACCCAGTACTTC
NA	TRBJ1-2	NA	TRBV30	CAWTGNPNYGYTF	TGTGCCTGGACAGGGAACCCTAACTATGGCTACACCTTC